Each of the 21 T cell receptor beta chains below was sequenced from the same sample in a study of OX40 agonist ivuxolimab in advanced cancers. Clones were sequenced by immunoSEQ multiplex PCR, and TCRdb holds only the in-frame ones, with some missing. The table shows about 76,000 clones, with 85% occurring only once. The source was CD4+ or CD8+ T cells sorted from blood, collected in a trial of the OX40 agonist ivuxolimab. Every receptor here comes from an adult with an advanced solid tumor such as melanoma, head and neck, liver or kidney cancer.

This chain uses TRBV19 with TRBJ1-1; TRBD1 agrees at 8 bases. Germline loops: CDR1 LNHDA, CDR2 SQIVND (reference sequence). V gave up 5 bases and J gave up 1 base; unmatched junction bases: 3. This CDR3 region has 14 residues. CDR3 sequence: CASSPGTGNTEAFF. The CDR3 DNA follows: TGTGCCAGTAGTCCAGGGACAGGGAACACTGAAGCTTTCTTT.

This chain connects TRBV5-5 to TRBJ2-2; 8 positions agree with TRBD1. The CDR3 runs 14 residues. Losses at the gene ends were 3 bases for V and 6 bases for J; bases not matched to a gene: 4. CDR1 SGHKS and CDR2 YYEKEE come from the germline V gene (reference sequence). The CDR3 nucleotides are TGTGCCAGCAGCTGGAGGACAGGGTCCGGGGAGCTGTTTTTT. Protein: CASSWRTGSGELFF.

The chain joins TRBV11-2 to TRBJ2-1; 9 bases agree with TRBD1. The CDR3 runs to 15 residues. The germline V gene encodes CDR1 SGHAT and CDR2 FQNNGV. With V trimmed by 4 bases and J by 3 bases, 4 bases remained unmatched. CDR3 protein: CASSSGQGFYNEQFF. The DNA of the CDR3 is TGTGCCAGCAGCTCCGGACAGGGGTTCTACAATGAGCAGTTCTTC.

The rearrangement uses TRBV2 and TRBJ1-1, with D possibly TRBD1 on 5 matching bases. CDR3 length: 15 residues. Germline assignment: CDR1 SNHLY and CDR2 FYNNEI. Trimming left V 6 bases short and J 1 base short, with 15 bases between. The CDR3 bases are TGTGCCAGCAGAGGGACGGCCAACTGGAACACTGAAGCTTTCTTT. This gives the protein CASRGTANWNTEAFF.

V and J are TRBV9 and TRBJ1-2; D call uncertain. The CDR3 sequence is 13 residues long. Germline assignment: CDR1 SGDLS and CDR2 YYNGEE. V lost 0 bases and J lost 8, with 11 bases in between. The CDR3 region is CASSVGLRGGYTF. DNA of the CDR3: TGTGCCAGCAGCGTAGGTCTCCGGGGAGGCTACACCTTC.

This clone was seen just once. The chain joins TRBV4-1 to TRBJ1-2; maybe TRBD1 (5 bases). Germline V lookup: CDR1 MGHRA, CDR2 YSYEKL. CDR3 length: 12 amino acids. Trimming stripped 8 bases from V and 8 bases from J, with 15 bases between. CDR3 in amino acids: CASDRPGSGYTF. The CDR3 DNA sequence: TGCGCCAGCGACAGACCGGGGAGCGGCTACACCTTC.

The V and J genes are TRBV28 and TRBJ2-4; D is possibly TRBD2 (6 bases). Trimming removed 7 bases from V and 6 bases from J, with 22 bases in between. Germline V gives CDR1 MDHEN, CDR2 SYDVKM. CDR3 size: 16 residues. The CDR3 loop is CASNPGDSRAGNIQYF. The DNA of the CDR3 is TGTGCCAGCAACCCCGGGGACTCGCGAGCTGGAAACATTCAGTACTTC. Full variable domain (rest looked up from reference TRBV28 and TRBJ2-4): DVKVTQSSRYLVKRTGEKVFLECVQDMDHENMFWYRQDPGLGLRLIYFSYDVKMKEKGDIPEGYSVSREKKERFSLILESASTNQTSMYLCASNPGDSRAGNIQYFGAGTRLSVL.

The chain joins TRBV5-4 to TRBJ1-2; TRBD1 matches 7 bases. CDR3 length: 17 amino acids. J gave up 4 bases and V 4 bases, and 16 bases lay outside the gene matches. Per germline, CDR1 SGHNT and CDR2 YYREEE (reference sequence). The CDR3: CASSPLSVTGFLYGYTF. The CDR3 DNA reads TGTGCCAGCAGCCCCCTAAGTGTGACAGGGTTCCTCTATGGCTACACCTTC. Full variable domain (remainder filled in from reference TRBV5-4 and TRBJ1-2): ETGVTQSPTHLIKTRGQQVTLRCSSQSGHNTVSWYQQALGQGPQFIFQYYREEENGRGNFPPRFSGLQFPNYSSELNVNALELDDSALYLCASSPLSVTGFLYGYTFGSGTRLTVV.

The chain has TRBV19 and TRBJ1-1; D not resolved. Germline V gene lookup returns CDR1 LNHDA and CDR2 SQIVND (reference sequence). V lost 6 bases, J lost 1 base, and 6 bases lay in between. There are 12 residues in the CDR3. The CDR3 here is CASSSRNTEAFF. As DNA, the CDR3 is TGTGCCAGTAGCTCACGGAACACTGAAGCTTTCTTT.

The rearrangement links TRBV19 to TRBJ1-1; D not certain. The CDR3 is made up of 15 amino acids. Germline CDR1 is LNHDA and CDR2 is SQIVND (reference sequence). V was shortened by 4 bases and J by 0 bases, with 12 bases between the two germline ends. CDR3 in amino acids: CASSNGQTMNTEAFF. In nucleotides, the CDR3 is TGTGCCAGTAGTAACGGCCAGACCATGAACACTGAAGCTTTCTTT. The variable domain in full, with the rest retrieved from reference TRBV19 and TRBJ1-1, is DGGITQSPKYLFRKEGQNVTLSCEQNLNHDAMYWYRQDPGQGLRLIYYSQIVNDFQKGDIAEGYSVSREKKESFPLTVTSAQKNPTAFYLCASSNGQTMNTEAFFGQGTRLTVV.

V gene TRBV7-2 combines with J gene TRBJ1-2, with D tentatively TRBD1 (5 bases). The CDR3 has 15 residues. Germline V gene data show CDR1 as SGHTA and CDR2 as FQGNSA. Trimming shortened V by 4 bases and J by 7 bases, and 19 bases separated the two germline ends. The CDR3 coding sequence is TGTGCCAGCAGCTCCATTTGGCGGGGCACGGGTGGCTACACCTTC. Its protein product is CASSSIWRGTGGYTF.

The genes are TRBV29-1 and TRBJ1-2; D perhaps matches TRBD1 (5 bases). Per germline, CDR1 SQVTM and CDR2 ANQGSEA. Trimming pared 7 bases from V and 7 bases from J, leaving 19 bases between. This CDR3 is 13 amino acids long. As DNA, the CDR3 is TGCAGCGCCGACACCAGACAAGGGGTTGGCTACACCTTC. Amino acids: CSADTRQGVGYTF.

The chain uses TRBV6-6 and TRBJ2-1; maybe TRBD2 (5 bases). Germline assignment: CDR1 MNHNY and CDR2 SVGAGI (reference sequence). The CDR3 is 14 amino acids. V dropped 7 bases and J dropped 5 bases, with 15 bases sitting between them. This chain's CDR3 is CASTFPPEDNEQFF. CDR3 DNA sequence: TGTGCCAGCACCTTCCCCCCGGAGGACAATGAGCAGTTCTTC.

V is TRBV7-2 and J is TRBJ2-7; maybe TRBD1 (6 bases). This CDR3 region has 14 residues. V gave up 1 base and J gave up 5 bases, with 12 bases separating them. In germline, CDR1 is SGHTA, CDR2 FQGNSA. CDR3 coding DNA: TGTGCCAGCAGCTTAGACCAGGGGAGAAACGAGCAGTACTTC. Its translation: CASSLDQGRNEQYF.

CDR3 DNA sequence: TGTGCCAGCAGCGTAGATCGGGGGTTCGAGACCCAGTACTTC. It specifies CASSVDRGFETQYF. V and J are TRBV9 and TRBJ2-5, with D possibly matching TRBD2 (6 bases). The CDR3 totals 14 residues. Per germline, CDR1 SGDLS and CDR2 YYNGEE. The V and J ends lost 0 bases and 5 bases respectively, with 11 bases between them.

Written as DNA, the CDR3 is TGCGCCAGCAGCCAGGATTATCCCGACAGTGAAAAACTGTTTTTT. Protein sequence: CASSQDYPDSEKLFF. J is TRBJ1-4 and V is TRBV4-3; D possibly corresponds to TRBD1 (5 bases). CDR1 is LGHNA and CDR2 is YSLEER in the germline V gene. The V end lost 3 bases, the J end lost 7 bases, and 15 bases lay between the germline ends. The CDR3 consists of 15 residues.

This clone was seen just once. The J gene is TRBJ1-3, the V gene TRBV16; no clear D gene. The CDR3 runs 13 residues. CDR1 is KGHSY, CDR2 FQNENV, per germline. V was trimmed by 8 bases and J by 3 bases, leaving 11 bases between them. The CDR3 spells CASSQNDGNTIYF. CDR3 nucleotides: TGTGCCAGCTCACAGAATGATGGAAACACCATATATTTT.

The rearrangement uses TRBV7-2 and TRBJ1-2; TRBD1 agrees at 9 bases. V shed 6 bases and J 5 bases; nucleotides not matched to a gene: 13. Per germline, CDR1 SGHTA and CDR2 FQGNSA. This CDR3 is 16 amino acids long. The CDR3 here is CASSNPKTGGGYGYTF. CDR3 nucleotide sequence: TGTGCCAGCAGTAACCCTAAGACAGGGGGTGGGTATGGCTACACCTTC. Full variable domain (outside the CDR3, taken from reference TRBV7-2 and TRBJ1-2): GAGVSQSPSNKVTEKGKDVELRCDPISGHTALYWYRQSLGQGLEFLIYFQGNSAPDKSGLPSDRFSAERTGGSVSTLTIQRTQQEDSAVYLCASSNPKTGGGYGYTFGSGTRLTVV.

This chain links TRBV19 with TRBJ2-2; no clear D gene. Deletions cut 8 bases from V and 0 bases from J, with 10 bases between. The CDR3 runs to 14 residues. The germline V gene encodes CDR1 LNHDA and CDR2 SQIVND (reference sequence). In DNA form, the CDR3 reads TGTGCCAGTCACTCACCCCCGAACACCGGGGAGCTGTTTTTT. This translates into CASHSPPNTGELFF.

The gene calls are TRBV6-1 and TRBJ1-2; D is uncertain. The germline V gene encodes CDR1 MNHNS and CDR2 SASEGT. Trimming pared 1 base from V and 1 base from J, leaving 7 bases between. This CDR3 spans 14 amino acids. CDR3 sequence (DNA): TGTGCCAGCAGTGAAGGGAGGGTTAACTATGGCTACACCTTC. This codes for CASSEGRVNYGYTF.

The rearrangement uses TRBV14 and TRBJ1-2; D is possibly TRBD1 (6 bases). The ends were cut back, 4 bases at V and 5 bases at J, with 17 bases in the middle. CDR1 and CDR2 from the germline V gene are SGHDN and FVKESK. The CDR3 spans 15 residues. The CDR3 nucleotides read TGTGCCAGCAGCCCCTGGGGGGGCAGTCTGTATGGCTACACCTTC. It is translated as CASSPWGGSLYGYTF.